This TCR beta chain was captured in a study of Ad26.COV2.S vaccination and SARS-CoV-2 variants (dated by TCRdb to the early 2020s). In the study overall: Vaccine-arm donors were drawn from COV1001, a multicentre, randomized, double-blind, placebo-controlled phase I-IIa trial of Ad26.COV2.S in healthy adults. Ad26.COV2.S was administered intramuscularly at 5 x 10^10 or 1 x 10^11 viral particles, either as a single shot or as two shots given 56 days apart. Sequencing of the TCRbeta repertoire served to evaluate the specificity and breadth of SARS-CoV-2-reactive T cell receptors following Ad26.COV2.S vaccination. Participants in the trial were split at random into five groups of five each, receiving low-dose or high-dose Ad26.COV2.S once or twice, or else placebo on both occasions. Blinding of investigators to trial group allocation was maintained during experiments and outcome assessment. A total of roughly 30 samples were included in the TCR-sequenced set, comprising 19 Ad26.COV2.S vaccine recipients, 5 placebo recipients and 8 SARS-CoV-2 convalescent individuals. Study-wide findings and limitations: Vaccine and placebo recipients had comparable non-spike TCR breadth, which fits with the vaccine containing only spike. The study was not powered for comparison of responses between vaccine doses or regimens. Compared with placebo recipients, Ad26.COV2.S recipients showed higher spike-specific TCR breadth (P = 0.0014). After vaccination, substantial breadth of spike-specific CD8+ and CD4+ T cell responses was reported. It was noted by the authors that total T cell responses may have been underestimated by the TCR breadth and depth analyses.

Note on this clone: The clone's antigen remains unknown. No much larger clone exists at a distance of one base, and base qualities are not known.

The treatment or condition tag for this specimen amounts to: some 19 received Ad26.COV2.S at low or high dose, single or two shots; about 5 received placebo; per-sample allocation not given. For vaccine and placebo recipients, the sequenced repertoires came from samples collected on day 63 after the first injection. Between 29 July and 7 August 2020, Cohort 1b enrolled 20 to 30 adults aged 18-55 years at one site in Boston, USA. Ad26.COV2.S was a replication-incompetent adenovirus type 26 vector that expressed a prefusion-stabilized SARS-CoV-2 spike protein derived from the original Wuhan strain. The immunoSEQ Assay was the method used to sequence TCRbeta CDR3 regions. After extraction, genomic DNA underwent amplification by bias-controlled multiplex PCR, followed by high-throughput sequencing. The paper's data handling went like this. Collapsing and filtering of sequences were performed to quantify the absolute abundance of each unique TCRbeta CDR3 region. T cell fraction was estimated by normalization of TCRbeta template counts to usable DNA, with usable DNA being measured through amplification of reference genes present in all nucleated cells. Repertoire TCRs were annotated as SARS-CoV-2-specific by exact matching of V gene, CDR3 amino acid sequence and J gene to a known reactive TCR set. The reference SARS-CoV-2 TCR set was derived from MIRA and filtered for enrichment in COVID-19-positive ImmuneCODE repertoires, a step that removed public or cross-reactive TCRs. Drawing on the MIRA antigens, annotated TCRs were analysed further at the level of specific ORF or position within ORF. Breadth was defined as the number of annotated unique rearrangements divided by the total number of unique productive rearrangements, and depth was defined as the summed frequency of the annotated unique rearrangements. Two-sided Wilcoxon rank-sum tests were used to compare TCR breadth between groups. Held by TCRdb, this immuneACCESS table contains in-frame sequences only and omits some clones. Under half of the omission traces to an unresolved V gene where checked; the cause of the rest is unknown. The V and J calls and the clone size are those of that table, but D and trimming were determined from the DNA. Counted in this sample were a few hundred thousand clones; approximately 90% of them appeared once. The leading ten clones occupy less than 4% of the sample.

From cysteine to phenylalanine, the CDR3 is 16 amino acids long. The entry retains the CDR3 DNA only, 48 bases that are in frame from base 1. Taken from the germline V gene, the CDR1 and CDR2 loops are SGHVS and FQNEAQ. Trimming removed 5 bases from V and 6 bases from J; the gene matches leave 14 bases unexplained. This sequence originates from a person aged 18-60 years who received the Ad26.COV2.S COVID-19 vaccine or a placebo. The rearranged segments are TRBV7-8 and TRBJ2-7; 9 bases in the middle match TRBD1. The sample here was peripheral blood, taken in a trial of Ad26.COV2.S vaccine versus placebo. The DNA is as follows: TGTGCCAGCAGCACACCTAAGACAGGGGGAAGTGGCGAGCAGTACTTC. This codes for CASSTPKTGGSGEQYF.